One sample yielded the 8 T cell receptor beta chains listed below, sequenced in a study of PD-L1 blockade in urothelial cancer. Using immunoSEQ multiplex PCR, the repertoire was profiled, and TCRdb retains in-frame clones only, with some absent. The data contain approximately 39,000 clones, around nine tenths of them singletons. The sample in question was PBMCs, obtained around atezolizumab (anti-PD-L1) treatment. These TCRs come from a man in his sixties with urothelial cancer.

The J gene is TRBJ2-7, the V gene TRBV9; 7 bases match TRBD2. The CDR3 is 15 residues long. The germline CDR1 and CDR2 sequences are SGDLS and YYNGEE. Germline trimming cut 4 bases from V and 4 bases from J; bases unmatched to any gene: 11. This chain's CDR3 is CASSPYAGVSYEQYF. CDR3 nucleotides: TGTGCCAGCAGCCCGTATGCGGGAGTCAGTTACGAGCAGTACTTC.

This rearrangement joins TRBV28 to TRBJ1-1; D gene ambiguous. Germline values: CDR1 MDHEN, CDR2 SYDVKM. The V gene lost 7 bases and the J gene lost 7 bases, with 16 bases spanning the gap. This CDR3 contains 13 residues. In DNA, the CDR3 is TGTGCCAGCATCGAAACCGGAGCTATTGAAGCTTTCTTT. The encoded protein is CASIETGAIEAFF.

The chain joins TRBV7-9 to TRBJ2-4, with D maybe TRBD2 (5 bases). This CDR3 contains 16 residues. V was cut by 5 bases and J by 1 base, with 15 bases left in between. Germline CDR1 reads SEHNR; CDR2 reads FQNEAQ (reference sequence). The DNA for the CDR3 is TGTGCCAGCAGCCACAGTAGCCCGGGGGCCAAAAACATTCAGTACTTC. This codes for CASSHSSPGAKNIQYF.

The table lists this clone with a count of one. The V gene is TRBV9, the J gene TRBJ2-2; TRBD1 agrees at 7 bases. CDR3 length equals 15 residues. The germline V gene encodes CDR1 SGDLS and CDR2 YYNGEE. After removal of 0 bases from V and 8 bases from J, the junction contained 7 bases not matched to a gene. In DNA, the CDR3 is TGTGCCAGCAGCGTAGGCAAGTTGACAGGGGGGGAGCTGTTTTTT. Protein product: CASSVGKLTGGELFF. The entire variable domain, with the rest obtained from reference TRBV9 and TRBJ2-2, is as follows: DSGVTQTPKHLITATGQRVTLRCSPRSGDLSVYWYQQSLDQGLQFLIQYYNGEERAKGNILERFSAQQFPDLHSELNLSSLELGDSALYFCASSVGKLTGGELFFGEGSRLTVL.

This chain links TRBV29-1 with TRBJ2-1, with 10 bases fitting TRBD1. Germline-derived CDR1 and CDR2 are SQVTM and ANQGSEA. The CDR3 is made up of 14 amino acids. DNA of the CDR3: TGCGGGGCCCGTGGGGACAGGGGATACAATGAGCAGTTCTTC. Translation: CGARGDRGYNEQFF.

The chain uses TRBV12-1 and TRBJ1-2; TRBD1 was called by the table and not checked on the DNA. TRBV12-1 is a recognized pseudogene. This CDR3 spans 14 amino acids. The CDR3 nucleotides read TGTGCCACCCCGGACAGACGAATTAACTATGGCTACACCTTC. Amino acid sequence: CATPDRRINYGYTF.

V is TRBV5-1 and J is TRBJ2-7, with D possibly TRBD2 on 5 matching bases. Per the germline V gene, CDR1 is SGHRS and CDR2 is YFSETQ. This CDR3 spans 15 amino acids. The V end lost 0 bases, the J end lost 3 bases, and 13 bases lay between the germline ends. CDR3 residues: CASSLESPSLYEQYF. CDR3 nucleotides: TGCGCCAGCAGCTTGGAAAGTCCTAGCCTCTACGAGCAGTACTTC.

The chain combines TRBV28 with TRBJ2-7; 7 bases are a match to TRBD1. This CDR3 comprises 14 residues. CDR1 is MDHEN and CDR2 is SYDVKM in the germline V gene. The V segment lost 8 bases and the J segment 1 base; nucleotides outside the gene matches: 8. The CDR3 DNA sequence: TGTGCCAGCCGTGCCGGGACAGCTTCCTACGAGCAGTACTTC. Protein product: CASRAGTASYEQYF.